A single T cell receptor (beta chain) is shown here with its context. This sample stems from a study of blood T cell repertoires in COVID-19. All recovered Cohort 3 donors got two negative PCRs, got clearance, or saw symptom resolution. Generated by immunoSEQ multiplex PCR, the TCRdb table keeps only in-frame clones and is missing some. This sample has a few hundred thousand clones, with 70% to 90% found just once. CDR1 and CDR2 (germline): SGDLS, YYNGEE. V dropped 2 bases and J dropped 1; count of bases not matched to a gene: 8. The CDR3 loop spans 17 amino acids. Input material: PBMCs or T cells enriched from blood (not recorded which). This chain connects TRBV9 to TRBJ2-1; 8 nucleotides line up with TRBD1. This TCR derives from a middle-aged man who had recovered from COVID-19. The CDR3 DNA is TGTGCCAGCAGCGTCATCGGACAGGGTCTTTCCTACAATGAGCAGTTCTTC. It specifies CASSVIGQGLSYNEQFF.